Listed here are 31 T cell receptor beta chains from one sample, sequenced in a study of blood T cell repertoires in COVID-19. The method was immunoSEQ multiplex PCR; TCRdb's version includes in-frame clones alone and lacks a portion of them. This sample yields approximately 240,000 clones, of which around 85% are seen a single time; around 6.4% belongs to the top ten. The specimen sequenced was peripheral blood. These receptor sequences come from a woman aged 55-75 years with active or convalescent COVID-19.

This chain links TRBV19 with TRBJ1-1, with 9 bases lining up with TRBD1. Per germline, CDR1 LNHDA and CDR2 SQIVND (reference sequence). This CDR3 is built from 16 residues. V shed 5 bases, J shed 4 bases, and the junction held 11 bases outside the gene matches. The CDR3 here is CASSPDLTGGGTEAFF. CDR3 in DNA: TGTGCCAGTAGTCCCGACTTGACAGGGGGAGGCACTGAAGCTTTCTTT. Full variable domain (rest looked up from reference TRBV19 and TRBJ1-1): DGGITQSPKYLFRKEGQNVTLSCEQNLNHDAMYWYRQDPGQGLRLIYYSQIVNDFQKGDIAEGYSVSREKKESFPLTVTSAQKNPTAFYLCASSPDLTGGGTEAFFGQGTRLTVV.

This clone has only one observation. The chain has TRBV10-1 and TRBJ1-1; a possible D gene is TRBD1 (6 bases). V was clipped by 6 bases and J by 0 bases, with 11 bases between them. CDR3 size: 14 residues. Germline CDR1 reads WNHNN; CDR2 reads SYGVQD (reference sequence). DNA of the CDR3: TGCGCCAGCAGCTCTCAGGGGATGAACACTGAAGCTTTCTTT. Translated, it gives CASSSQGMNTEAFF.

The rearrangement joins TRBV28 to TRBJ1-1, with 9 bases aligning to TRBD1. V lost 5 bases to trimming and J lost 5 bases; unmatched junction nucleotides: 12. The CDR3 runs 16 residues. Germline lookup yields CDR1 MDHEN and CDR2 SYDVKM. CDR3 residues: CASSPPNRGQGTEAFF. Here the CDR3 DNA reads TGTGCCAGCAGTCCTCCCAACAGGGGGCAGGGTACTGAAGCTTTCTTT.

In its sample, this clone was seen once. The chain has TRBV7-2 and TRBJ2-1; D is perhaps TRBD1 (6 bases). Trimming shortened V by 1 base and J by 0 bases, and 7 bases separated the two germline ends. Germline V gene data show CDR1 as SGHTA and CDR2 as FQGNSA. The length of the CDR3 is 15 residues. CDR3 sequence (DNA): TGTGCCAGCAGCTTAGGGACAGACTCCTACAATGAGCAGTTCTTC. Its protein product is CASSLGTDSYNEQFF.

The chain couples TRBV6-1 to TRBJ2-5, with TRBD1 matching over 11 bases. The V segment lost 4 bases and the J segment 4 bases; nucleotides outside the gene matches: 11. CDR1 is MNHNS, CDR2 SASEGT, per germline. CDR3 size: 17 residues. CDR3 sequence: CASSGARRTGGGETQYF. The CDR3 DNA sequence: TGTGCCAGCAGTGGGGCTAGAAGGACAGGGGGCGGAGAGACCCAGTACTTC.

The chain links TRBV7-6 to TRBJ2-7; tentatively, D is TRBD2 (6 bases). Trimming shortened V by 4 bases and J by 0 bases, and 16 bases separated the two germline ends. Germline V gene data show CDR1 as SGHVS and CDR2 as FNYEAQ. The CDR3 loop spans 16 amino acids. The CDR3 protein is CASSSTRDSVSYEQYF. CDR3 DNA: TGTGCCAGCAGCTCGACCCGGGACTCCGTCTCCTACGAGCAGTACTTC.

DNA of the CDR3: TGTGCCAGCATCGATAGGACAAATAACTATGGCTACACCTTC. This codes for CASIDRTNNYGYTF. The chain employs TRBV6-5 and TRBJ1-2, with D perhaps matching TRBD1 (5 bases). V was cut by 7 bases and J by 1 base, with 13 bases left in between. The CDR3 runs to 14 residues. Germline-derived CDR1 and CDR2 are MNHEY and SVGAGI.

CDR3 in DNA: TGCGCCAGCAGCCCCGCTTTAGAGCGGGTCTACAATGAGCAGTTCTTC. It codes for CASSPALERVYNEQFF. The chain carries TRBV5-1 and TRBJ2-1; perhaps TRBD2 as D (6 bases). V was clipped by 4 bases and J by 3 bases, with 17 bases between them. CDR3 length equals 16 residues. Germline V gene data show CDR1 as SGHRS and CDR2 as YFSETQ.

This clone was seen once. The rearrangement uses TRBV7-8 and TRBJ2-1, with 9 bases identical to TRBD1. V shed 5 bases, J shed 2 bases, and the junction held 7 bases outside the gene matches. The V gene's germline CDR1 is SGHVS and CDR2 FQNEAQ. There are 16 residues in the CDR3. CDR3 coding DNA: TGTGCCAGCAGCCCGAAGAGGGACAGGGCCTACAATGAGCAGTTCTTC. It translates to CASSPKRDRAYNEQFF.

V and J are TRBV30 and TRBJ2-3; perhaps TRBD1 as D (6 bases). Germline assignment: CDR1 GTSNPN and CDR2 SVGIG (reference sequence). The V gene lost 1 base and the J gene lost 1 base, with 9 bases spanning the gap. CDR3 length equals 14 residues. CDR3 region: CAWSDRVGTDTQYF. CDR3 DNA: TGTGCCTGGAGTGACAGGGTAGGCACAGATACGCAGTATTTT.

The chain employs TRBV7-9 and TRBJ1-2, with TRBD1 identical over 7 bases. Trimming removed 1 base from V and 5 bases from J; junction bases left unmatched: 4. This CDR3 is built from 14 residues. Germline CDR1 reads SEHNR; CDR2 reads FQNEAQ (reference sequence). CDR3 coding DNA: TGTGCCAGCAGCTTAGGACAGGGCGATTATGGCTACACCTTC. This encodes CASSLGQGDYGYTF.

The V gene is TRBV6-5, the J gene TRBJ2-1; 7 positions match TRBD1. The ends lost 5 bases at V and 4 bases at J; junction bases unmatched: 8. Per germline, CDR1 MNHEY and CDR2 SVGAGI. This CDR3 is built from 15 residues. The DNA of the CDR3 is TGTGCCAGCAGTATTTACAGGGGTGGGTACAATGAGCAGTTCTTC. This translates into CASSIYRGGYNEQFF.

This clone was picked up a small number of times. The chain couples TRBV5-4 to TRBJ1-5, with D perhaps TRBD1 (5 bases). The CDR3 length is 14 residues. Trimming cost V 2 bases and J 5 bases, with 11 bases left between them. Per germline, CDR1 SGHNT and CDR2 YYREEE (reference sequence). The CDR3 region is CASSFYGAHQPQHF. The CDR3 region has the DNA TGTGCCAGCAGCTTCTATGGGGCGCATCAGCCCCAGCATTTT.

J is TRBJ1-5 and V is TRBV19; TRBD1 matches 12 bases. This CDR3 contains 16 residues. Germline V gene sequence: CDR1 LNHDA, CDR2 SQIVND (reference sequence). V lost 5 bases, J lost 2 bases, and 4 bases stayed unmatched. This CDR3 reads CASSLGTGGGNQPQHF. The CDR3 bases are TGTGCCAGTAGTTTGGGGACAGGGGGCGGCAATCAGCCCCAGCATTTT.

V and J are TRBV13 and TRBJ2-3; TRBD2 is a possible D gene (5 bases). The germline V gene encodes CDR1 PRHDT and CDR2 FYEKMQ (reference sequence). The V and J ends lost 6 bases and 1 base respectively, with 20 bases between them. CDR3 size: 17 residues. CDR3 DNA sequence: TGTGCCAGCAGTCATCTAGCCCCTTCCGATGGCACAGATACGCAGTATTTT. Translating it yields CASSHLAPSDGTDTQYF.

This clone was found once. The chain joins TRBV28 to TRBJ1-4; 7 nucleotides match TRBD1. Per germline, CDR1 MDHEN and CDR2 SYDVKM. Trimming cost V 3 bases and J 9 bases; bases outside gene matches: 7. The CDR3 covers 14 residues. As DNA, the CDR3 is TGTGCCAGCAGTTTGGGACAGCGGCATCAAAAACTGTTTTTT. Protein sequence: CASSLGQRHQKLFF.

V gene TRBV24-1 combines with J gene TRBJ2-5; 9 nucleotides agree with TRBD1. In germline, CDR1 is KGHDR, CDR2 SFDVKD. V lost 5 bases and J lost 5; bases outside the gene matches: 2. The CDR3 has 13 amino acids. CDR3 region: CATSGQGVETQYF. The CDR3 DNA reads as TGTGCCACCAGTGGACAGGGGGTTGAGACCCAGTACTTC.

CDR3 DNA: TGTGCCAGCAGCCTCAGGCCGGACTGGGGCACAGATACGCAGTATTTT. This sequence encodes CASSLRPDWGTDTQYF. The chain links TRBV11-2 to TRBJ2-3; TRBD2 might be the D (5 bases). The V end lost 5 bases, the J end lost 1 base, and 16 bases lay between the germline ends. Looked up from germline, CDR1 is SGHAT and CDR2 is FQNNGV. CDR3 length: 16 residues. The variable domain in full, completed from reference TRBV11-2 and TRBJ2-3, reads EAGVAQSPRYKIIEKRQSVAFWCNPISGHATLYWYQQILGQGPKLLIQFQNNGVVDDSQLPKDRFSAERLKGVDSTLKIQPAKLEDSAVYLCASSLRPDWGTDTQYFGPGTRLTVL.

This chain uses TRBV12-3 or TRBV12-4 with TRBJ2-1, with 7 bases identical to TRBD1. CDR3 size: 13 residues. The trim removed 5 bases at V and 4 bases at J, leaving 2 bases unmatched. CDR3 region: CASSPGQYNEQFF. In DNA form, the CDR3 reads TGTGCCAGCAGTCCGGGACAGTACAATGAGCAGTTCTTC.

The gene calls are TRBV12-3 or TRBV12-4 and TRBJ2-7; D is possibly TRBD1 (7 bases). The CDR3 covers 13 residues. With 3 bases removed from V and 7 bases from J, the gap between germline ends came to 13 bases. The CDR3 region is CASSFQGGVEQYV. The CDR3 DNA is TGTGCCAGCAGTTTCCAGGGGGGAGTGGAGCAGTACGTC.

V gene TRBV29-1 combines with J gene TRBJ2-1, with a weak D call TRBD1 (6 bases). In germline, CDR1 is SQVTM, CDR2 ANQGSEA. This CDR3 has 14 amino acids. The V and J ends lost 2 bases and 6 bases respectively, with 14 bases between them. CDR3 amino acids: CSVEPQQGSNEQFF. CDR3 nucleotide sequence: TGCAGCGTTGAACCTCAACAGGGTTCCAATGAGCAGTTCTTC.

The J gene is TRBJ1-1, the V gene TRBV4-1; D unclear. The ends were cut back, 2 bases at V and 7 bases at J, with 5 bases in the middle. CDR3 length: 11 residues. The germline V gene encodes CDR1 MGHRA and CDR2 YSYEKL. The CDR3 DNA reads TGCGCCAGCAGCCAATACAATGAAGCTTTCTTT. It codes for CASSQYNEAFF.

This clone was found many times. The chain recombines TRBV2 with TRBJ1-1; the D gene is possibly TRBD1 (6 bases). CDR3 length: 13 amino acids. V lost 8 bases and J 0 bases, leaving 10 bases between the germline ends. Germline V CDR1 and CDR2: SNHLY, FYNNEI. The chain's CDR3 is CASRQEMNTEAFF. The CDR3 bases are TGTGCCAGCCGACAGGAGATGAACACTGAAGCTTTCTTT.

Concerning this clone: The sample holds other DNA sequences that translate to the same CDR3. This chain connects TRBV4-1 to TRBJ2-7; 7 positions match TRBD2. The CDR3 spans 15 residues. Trimming cost V 0 bases and J 0 bases; bases outside gene matches: 2. Looked up from germline, CDR1 is MGHRA and CDR2 is YSYEKL. The CDR3 sequence: CASSQETSSSYEQYF. CDR3 DNA: TGCGCCAGCAGCCAAGAGACTAGCAGCTCCTACGAGCAGTACTTC.

The rearrangement links TRBV10-2 to TRBJ2-2; TRBD1 might be the D (5 bases). Germline CDR1 reads WSHSY; CDR2 reads SAAADI. The V end lost 4 bases, the J end lost 4 bases, and 19 bases lay between the germline ends. This CDR3 is 17 amino acids long. The CDR3 loop reads CASSVSSTRALTGELFF. In DNA form, the CDR3 reads TGCGCCAGCAGTGTGTCCTCTACCAGGGCCCTCACCGGGGAGCTGTTTTTT.

This rearrangement joins TRBV7-3 to TRBJ2-2; TRBD2 agrees at 16 bases. CDR1 is SGHTA, CDR2 FQGTGA, per germline. V lost 5 bases, J lost 4 bases, and 7 bases stayed unmatched. The CDR3 has 18 residues. Written as DNA, the CDR3 is TGTGCCAGCAGCCTAGCCGGGACTAGCGGGAGGGCCACCGGGGAGCTGTTTTTT. Translating gives CASSLAGTSGRATGELFF.

The genes are TRBV5-1 and TRBJ2-2, with 7 bases identical to TRBD2. The CDR3 sequence is 15 residues long. Germline values: CDR1 SGHRS, CDR2 YFSETQ. Trimming removed 1 base from V and 1 base from J; junction bases left unmatched: 1. CDR3 in amino acids: CASSLSGGNTGELFF. CDR3 in DNA: TGCGCCAGCAGCTTGTCGGGAGGGAACACCGGGGAGCTGTTTTTT.

The chain uses TRBV3-1 (or the pseudogene TRBV3-2) and TRBJ2-1, with 7 bases matching TRBD1. This CDR3 has 18 amino acids. Germline V gene sequence: CDR1 LGHDT, CDR2 YNNKEL (reference sequence). V trimming: 4 bases; J trimming: 2 bases; junction bases outside the gene matches: 14. The CDR3 sequence: CASSRNIPTGATYNEQFF. CDR3 in DNA: TGTGCCAGCAGCCGGAATATCCCCACAGGGGCCACCTACAATGAGCAGTTCTTC.

V is TRBV30 and J is TRBJ1-1; TRBD1 is a possible D gene (5 bases). The V end was cut by 1 base, the J end by 4 bases, with 7 bases between. The CDR3 is made up of 12 amino acids. Germline V gene sequence: CDR1 GTSNPN, CDR2 SVGIG (reference sequence). The CDR3, as DNA: TGTGCCTGGAGTGCGCAGGGCACTGAAGCTTTCTTT. It translates to CAWSAQGTEAFF. The complete variable domain, with remaining parts taken from reference TRBV30 and TRBJ1-1, reads SQTIHQWPATLVQPVGSPLSLECTVEGTSNPNLYWYRQAAGRGLQLLFYSVGIGQISSEVPQNLSASRPQDRQFILSSKKLLLSDSGFYLCAWSAQGTEAFFGQGTRLTVV.

The chain couples TRBV5-8 to TRBJ2-5; D is unresolved. This CDR3 has 15 residues. The germline V and J ends were trimmed by 0 bases and 1 base, with 10 bases remaining between them. Germline lookup yields CDR1 SGHTS and CDR2 YDEGEE. Written as DNA, the CDR3 is TGTGCCAGCAGCTTGGGGTTGCAGATCCAAGAGACCCAGTACTTC. Encoded protein: CASSLGLQIQETQYF.

This chain joins TRBV5-1 and TRBJ1-2; D call uncertain. Trimming took 0 bases from V and 2 from J, leaving 5 bases between them. CDR1 and CDR2 (germline): SGHRS, YFSETQ. CDR3 size: 13 residues. CDR3 sequence (DNA): TGCGCCAGCAGCTTGGAACTGAACTATGGCTACACCTTC. As protein: CASSLELNYGYTF.